A selection of T cell receptor beta chains follows, all from one sample in a study of blood T cell repertoires in COVID-19. Here immunoSEQ multiplex PCR was the method, and the copy in TCRdb shows in-frame clones only, minus some. The table records some 140,000 clones, roughly 83% of them present only once. The sequencing input was peripheral blood. The receptors shown here come from a woman between 55 and 75 years old with COVID-19, enrolled during active disease. Both conserved end residues are part of each CDR3. The order of the fields is CDR3 DNA, CDR3 protein, clone size, V gene, D gene, J gene. The D gene is left open where the match is weak. Where a row states a size, it is once, few, many or the class of an expanded clone; other rows omit it.

TGTGCCAGCAGCCAAAGGGACAGGGGTTCGATGAACACTGAAGCTTTCTTT	CASSQRDRGSMNTEAFF	.	TRBV5-4	TRBD1	TRBJ1-1
TGTGCCAGCAGCTTAAGTACAAACAATGAGCAGTTCTTC	CASSLSTNNEQFF	.	TRBV7-3	.	TRBJ2-1
TGTGCCATCAGTGAGCATCAGGGGGCGACTCAGCCCCAGCATTTT	CAISEHQGATQPQHF	.	TRBV10-3	TRBD1	TRBJ1-5
TGTGCCAGCAGCGTCAGTTACAGGGCGGATGGCTACACCTTC	CASSVSYRADGYTF	.	TRBV9	.	TRBJ1-2
TGCGCCAGCAGCTTGTCCTCCGGGACAGGGAATTCACCCCTCCACTTT	CASSLSSGTGNSPLHF	.	TRBV5-1	TRBD1	TRBJ1-6
TGTGCCACCAGTGATTCCGGACAGGGTTTAGACATTCAGTACTTC	CATSDSGQGLDIQYF	.	TRBV24-1	TRBD1	TRBJ2-4
TGTGCCAGCAGCTTGGGACAGCTCCAAGAGACCCAGTACTTC	CASSLGQLQETQYF	few	TRBV5-6	.	TRBJ2-5
TGTGCCAGCAGTTCCGGACAGTGGGGCTACACCTTC	CASSSGQWGYTF	.	TRBV12-3/TRBV12-4	.	TRBJ1-2
TGTGCCAGCAGCGCCCGACTAGCGGGAGGCACAGATACGCAGTATTTT	CASSARLAGGTDTQYF	.	TRBV9	TRBD2	TRBJ2-3
TGTGCCAGTAGTATTGCGGGACAGGGGTCCTACGAGCAGTACTTC	CASSIAGQGSYEQYF	.	TRBV19	TRBD1	TRBJ2-7
TGCGCCAGCAGCTTGGGACTAGCGGGCACAGATACGCAGTATTTT	CASSLGLAGTDTQYF	.	TRBV5-1	TRBD2	TRBJ2-3
TGTGCCAGCAGCACAGCGGGAGGGTCCTACAATGAGCAGTTCTTC	CASSTAGGSYNEQFF	.	TRBV7-6	TRBD2	TRBJ2-1
TGTGCCAGCTCCCTCGGACAGATAGGCACCGGGGAGCTGTTTTTT	CASSLGQIGTGELFF	.	TRBV18	.	TRBJ2-2
TGTGCCAGCAGAGCGGGCTTGAGCTCCTACAATGAGCAGTTCTTC	CASRAGLSSYNEQFF	few	TRBV6-5	.	TRBJ2-1
TGTGCCAGCAGTCTCAGGGTGGGGGAAAAACTGTTTTTT	CASSLRVGEKLFF	.	TRBV12-3/TRBV12-4	.	TRBJ1-4
TGCAGTGCTATCCCTAACACTGAAGCTTTCTTT	CSAIPNTEAFF	.	TRBV20-1	.	TRBJ1-1
TGCGCCAGCAGCTCTCCCACAGGGGGGAACGAAAAACTGTTTTTT	CASSSPTGGNEKLFF	.	TRBV5-1	TRBD1	TRBJ1-4
TGTGCCAGCAGCCCCCTCCGGACTAGCCCCAGGTCAAGCTCCTACAATGAGCAGTTCTTC	CASSPLRTSPRSSSYNEQFF	.	TRBV7-3	TRBD2	TRBJ2-1
TGCGCCAGCAGCCTGGGGACTAGCGACTCCACCGGGGAGCTGTTTTTT	CASSLGTSDSTGELFF	once	TRBV5-1	TRBD2	TRBJ2-2
TGCGCCAGCAGCCTTGGGCCCGGAGGCGGCCAAGAGACCCAGTACTTC	CASSLGPGGGQETQYF	.	TRBV5-1	.	TRBJ2-5
TGTGCCAGTAACTCCCTAAGCGGCTATGGCTACACCTTC	CASNSLSGYGYTF	once	TRBV6-5	.	TRBJ1-2
TGTGCCAGCAGCTTTCCGGACAGGGGTACAGATACGCAGTATTTT	CASSFPDRGTDTQYF	.	TRBV11-2	TRBD1	TRBJ2-3
TGTGCCACTTGGGACAGGAGCTCCTATAATTCACCCCTCCACTTT	CATWDRSSYNSPLHF	.	TRBV5-4	TRBD1	TRBJ1-6
TGCAGCGTTCATAGGGGGACTGAAGCTTTCTTT	CSVHRGTEAFF	.	TRBV29-1	.	TRBJ1-1
TGTGCTAGTGGTTCCCGACAGGGTACCATATATTTT	CASGSRQGTIYF	.	TRBV12-5	TRBD1	TRBJ1-3
TGTGCCAGTGGAGGGAGACAGGGACATCAGCCCCAGCATTTT	CASGGRQGHQPQHF	once	TRBV2	TRBD1	TRBJ1-5
TGCGCCAGCAGCCAAGGGGGGGTCAACACTGAAGCTTTCTTT	CASSQGGVNTEAFF	.	TRBV4-1	.	TRBJ1-1
TGTGCCTGGAGTGTCACAGGGGGCACAGATACGCAGTATTTT	CAWSVTGGTDTQYF	.	TRBV30	TRBD1	TRBJ2-3
TGTGCCAGCAGCTTATCGGAGACCCAGTACTTC	CASSLSETQYF	.	TRBV11-2	.	TRBJ2-5
TGTGCCAGCAGGGACACCGGGTTGGGTGGCTACACCTTC	CASRDTGLGGYTF	.	TRBV7-9	.	TRBJ1-2
TGCAGCGTTCTCGGCCAGGGGTCCTACAATGAGCAGTTCTTC	CSVLGQGSYNEQFF	.	TRBV29-1	.	TRBJ2-1
TGTGCCAGTAATGTGGACAAAAATCAGCCCCAGCATTTT	CASNVDKNQPQHF	.	TRBV19	.	TRBJ1-5
TGTGCCAGCAGCCGAACCTCCGGACTAGCGGGAGTCCAAGAGACCCAGTACTTC	CASSRTSGLAGVQETQYF	once	TRBV3-1/TRBV3-2	TRBD2	TRBJ2-5